Following are 22 T cell receptor beta chains from one sample sequenced in a study of post-analysis software for immune sequencing data. Broader study findings: The five TRBV segments detected at higher frequency in patients than in controls included TRBV5-6, TRBV5-1 and TRBV20-1.

No antigen has been identified for these receptors. Unique molecular identifiers were built into the TCR beta cDNA libraries. TCRdb ran MiXCR on the PCR reads and lists one entry per CDR3 protein. The sample consists of hundreds of thousands of distinct CDR3 sequences, approximately 59% of them appearing once. Sequencing input: blood. These receptors all come from a girl aged 2-10 years with multiple sclerosis.

This chain joins TRBV4-2 and TRBJ1-4; no reliable D call. The CDR3 runs to 18 residues. Germline CDR1 is LGHNA and CDR2 is YNFKEQ. V shed 1 base and J shed 2 bases, with 17 bases lying between them. The CDR3 nucleotides read TGTGCCAGCAGCCAAGGAACCGGTGGGTCGGCTACTAATGAAAAACTGTTTTTT. Translation: CASSQGTGGSATNEKLFF.

This clonotype was found once. V gene TRBV12-3 or TRBV12-4 combines with J gene TRBJ1-5; a possible D gene is TRBD1 (5 bases). CDR3 size: 15 residues. The V and J ends lost 5 bases and 1 base respectively, with 12 bases between them. CDR3 bases: TGTGCCAGCAGTCAGCGCAGGGCAAGCAATCAGCCCCAGCATTTT. It specifies CASSQRRASNQPQHF.

The gene calls are TRBV29-1 and TRBJ2-6; D call uncertain. This CDR3 has 13 residues. Germline loops: CDR1 SQVTM, CDR2 ANQGSEA. V lost 7 bases, J lost 0 bases, and 7 bases lay in between. Here the CDR3 reads CSDGLSGANVLTF. The CDR3 region has the DNA TGCAGCGACGGGCTCTCTGGGGCCAACGTCCTGACTTTC.

This clonotype was seen a few times. The V gene is TRBV29-1, the J gene TRBJ2-3; 8 nucleotides align to TRBD2. Trimming removed 6 bases from V and 2 bases from J; junction bases left unmatched: 7. This CDR3 region has 14 residues. The germline V gene encodes CDR1 SQVTM and CDR2 ANQGSEA. CDR3 in amino acids: CSVRASGFTDTQYF. CDR3 nucleotide sequence: TGCAGCGTACGGGCTAGCGGGTTCACAGATACGCAGTATTTT.

The genes are TRBV6-5 and TRBJ1-6; D call uncertain. The germline V and J ends were trimmed by 2 bases and 0 bases, with 20 bases remaining between them. This CDR3 is built from 20 residues. CDR1 is MNHEY, CDR2 SVGAGI, per germline. The DNA for the CDR3 is TGTGCCAGCAGTTACAACCGACGGAGGTTCCCTCTCTCCTATAATTCACCCCTCCACTTT. It encodes CASSYNRRRFPLSYNSPLHF.

The chain links TRBV10-2 to TRBJ1-1; 11 nucleotides match TRBD1. The germline V gene encodes CDR1 WSHSY and CDR2 SAAADI. CDR3 length equals 17 residues. After removal of 4 bases from V and 4 bases from J, the junction contained 11 bases not matched to a gene. The CDR3 coding sequence is TGCGCCAGCAGTGCCCGGACAGGGGGCGCTGGGGGCACTGAAGCTTTCTTT. The encoded protein is CASSARTGGAGGTEAFF.

J is TRBJ2-7 and V is TRBV19; D is unresolved. The ends were cut back, 11 bases at V and 2 bases at J, with 4 bases in the middle. This CDR3 is 9 amino acids long. Germline CDR1 is LNHDA and CDR2 is SQIVND (reference sequence). CDR3 protein: CAVTYEQYF. For the CDR3, the DNA is TGTGCCGTGACCTACGAGCAGTACTTC.

This clonotype occurred a few times. In DNA form, the CDR3 reads TGTGCCAGCAGCCCCCCGGACAGCGTGGGCAATCAGCCCCAGCATTTT. Protein: CASSPPDSVGNQPQHF. The V call is TRBV6-5, the J call TRBJ1-5; maybe TRBD1 (6 bases). Trimming shortened V by 6 bases and J by 2 bases, and 17 bases separated the two germline ends. This CDR3 has 16 residues. In germline, CDR1 is MNHEY, CDR2 SVGAGI.

The genes are TRBV10-3 and TRBJ2-1; no clear D. CDR1 is ENHRY, CDR2 SYGVKD, per germline. The V and J ends lost 2 bases and 10 bases respectively, with 12 bases between them. This CDR3 has 13 residues. The CDR3: CAISERRLEEQFF. The CDR3 DNA reads TGTGCCATCAGTGAGCGCCGGCTAGAGGAGCAGTTCTTC.

The chain has TRBV15 and TRBJ2-7; TRBD1 aligns across 10 bases. V shed 1 base and J 2 bases; nucleotides not matched to a gene: 2. The CDR3 has 15 residues. Germline V gene lookup returns CDR1 LNHNV and CDR2 YYDKDF (reference sequence). This CDR3 is CATSRGGQGAYEQYF. Here the CDR3 DNA reads TGTGCCACCAGCAGAGGAGGACAGGGGGCCTACGAGCAGTACTTC.

The chain joins TRBV29-1 to TRBJ2-4; 8 bases match TRBD2. CDR1 is SQVTM, CDR2 ANQGSEA, per germline. CDR3 length equals 19 residues. The V segment lost 5 bases and the J segment 14 bases; nucleotides outside the gene matches: 32. The CDR3 region is CSVTPGGVRLGGTREGEYF. For the CDR3, the DNA is TGCAGCGTTACCCCGGGAGGGGTGAGACTAGGAGGGACTCGAGAGGGGGAGTACTTC.

This clonotype came up a few times. The V call is TRBV6-5, the J call TRBJ1-4, with TRBD1 identical over 8 bases. The CDR3 contains 14 residues. The germline V gene has CDR1 MNHEY and CDR2 SVGAGI. Trimming took 4 bases from V and 8 from J; bases not matched to a gene: 6. The CDR3 loop reads CASSFTGGDEKLFF. CDR3 bases: TGTGCCAGCAGTTTTACAGGGGGGGACGAAAAACTGTTTTTT.

The chain combines TRBV10-3 with TRBJ2-4; 12 nucleotides match TRBD2. Per germline, CDR1 ENHRY and CDR2 SYGVKD. J was trimmed by 4 bases and V by 11 bases; bases with no gene match: 12. This CDR3 has 16 residues. The CDR3 DNA reads TGTGCCGCACAACCAGGCGGACTAGCGGGGAAAAACATTCAGTACTTC. It encodes CAAQPGGLAGKNIQYF.

The chain uses TRBV3-1 and TRBJ2-1; TRBD2 agrees at 12 bases. Germline V gene data show CDR1 as LGHDT and CDR2 as YNNKEL (reference sequence). Trimming at V came to 1 base and at J to 4 bases, leaving 11 bases not matched to a gene. The CDR3 length is 19 residues. DNA of the CDR3: TGTGCCAGCAGCCAAGTATCAGGAATGGGACTAGCGGGTTACAATGAGCAGTTCTTC. The encoded protein is CASSQVSGMGLAGYNEQFF.

The rearrangement uses TRBV5-1 and TRBJ2-3; 11 bases line up with TRBD2. The CDR3 spans 15 residues. Trimming removed 4 bases from V and 6 bases from J; junction bases left unmatched: 7. The germline V gene encodes CDR1 SGHRS and CDR2 YFSETQ. This chain's CDR3 is CASSMGLAVADTQYF. The DNA of the CDR3 is TGCGCCAGCAGCATGGGACTAGCGGTAGCTGATACGCAGTATTTT.

As regards this clonotype: The junction shows a germline mismatch at one end, possibly a read error. V usage is TRBV9 and J usage is TRBJ2-3, with no clear D. This CDR3 contains 17 residues. Germline CDR1 reads SGDLS; CDR2 reads YYNGEE. The CDR3 loop is CASSVGGTRTGTDTQYF. The CDR3 DNA follows: TGTGCCAGCAGCGTAGGAGGCACTCGCACGGGCACGGATACGCAGTATTTT.

Remarks on this clonotype: The junction and the germline gene differ at one end; a read error may be behind it. The chain couples TRBV3-1 to TRBJ2-5; D is ambiguous. CDR1 is LGHDT, CDR2 YNNKEL, per germline (reference sequence). The CDR3 totals 14 residues. The CDR3 DNA follows: TGTACCAGCAGCCAATTCACGGTTGAAGAGACCCAGTACTTC. This translates into CTSSQFTVEETQYF.

With respect to this clonotype: Since no conserved phenylalanine or tryptophan closes the CDR3, a read error is the likely cause. It is unclear where the CDR3 begins or ends on the DNA, so no DNA is shown, and the CDR3 is as TCRdb lists it. This sequence joins TRBV21-1 and TRBJ2-5; the table's D call, TRBD1, was not checked against the DNA. TRBV21-1 is a pseudogene segment. The CDR3 is 14 amino acids long, termini counted. The CDR3 loop reads CASSSSGQPRDPVL.

A single count supports this clonotype. V usage is TRBV20-1 and J usage is TRBJ2-1, with 16 positions matching TRBD2. CDR3 size: 15 residues. CDR1 and CDR2 from the germline V gene are DFQATT and SNEGSKA (reference sequence). V was clipped by 5 bases and J by 6 bases; unmatched bases: 4. The CDR3 sequence: CSAQGLAGGSNEQFF. As DNA, the CDR3 is TGCAGTGCTCAGGGACTAGCGGGAGGGTCCAATGAGCAGTTCTTC.

This clonotype appeared a few times. This chain links TRBV5-1 with TRBJ1-5; no clear D. This CDR3 contains 13 residues. Looked up from germline, CDR1 is SGHRS and CDR2 is YFSETQ. The V and J ends lost 2 bases and 4 bases respectively, with 7 bases between them. The CDR3 bases are TGCGCCAGCAGCTTTGAAGGTAATCAGCCCCAGCATTTT. Amino acid sequence: CASSFEGNQPQHF. The whole variable domain, remainder taken from reference TRBV5-1 and TRBJ1-5, is KAGVTQTPRYLIKTRGQQVTLSCSPISGHRSVSWYQQTPGQGLQFLFEYFSETQRNKGNFPGRFSGRQFSNSRSEMNVSTLELGDSALYLCASSFEGNQPQHFGDGTRLSIL.

This clonotype appeared a few times. The V gene is TRBV2, the J gene TRBJ1-5; D might be TRBD1 (6 bases). Germline CDR1 is SNHLY and CDR2 is FYNNEI. V was cut by 5 bases and J by 5 bases, with 13 bases left in between. This CDR3 has 14 residues. The CDR3 protein is CASSKDSADQPQHF. The DNA of the CDR3 is TGTGCCAGCAGTAAGGACAGTGCCGATCAGCCCCAGCATTTT.

The J gene is TRBJ2-3, the V gene TRBV20-1; TRBD2 matches 8 bases. The V segment lost 6 bases and the J segment 2 bases; nucleotides outside the gene matches: 7. The CDR3 has 14 residues. Per germline, CDR1 DFQATT and CDR2 SNEGSKA (reference sequence). CDR3: CSAPGTSFTDTQYF. CDR3 sequence (DNA): TGCAGTGCCCCCGGGACTAGTTTCACAGATACGCAGTATTTT.